This T cell receptor (beta chain) emerged from a study of T-cell reconstitution after alpha-beta-depleted transplantation in children (TCRdb year 2016). The study in broad terms: Using TCR repertoire profiling, the study followed T-cell immune reconstitution in a quantitative way in children after TCRalphabeta/CD19-depleted allogeneic hematopoietic cell transplantation.

In the case of this clonotype: The clone's antigen remains unknown. No base qualities exist here, and no much larger clone lies one base off it.

Looking up the germline V gene yields CDR1 SGHTA and CDR2 FQGNSA. The junction carries 12 bases between V and J, which are trimmed by 4 bases and 0 bases respectively. The CDR3 contains 15 residues, cysteine and phenylalanine counted. CDR3 DNA only is kept here, 45 bases in frame from base 1. Library preparation employed PCR. Data came from an Illumina HiSeq 2500. To normalize quantification of the TCRbeta repertoire, the TCR libraries were built with molecular barcoding that relied on unique molecular identifiers. Clones were called with MiXCR by TCRdb after fastp trimmed the public reads at Q25, and only in-frame beta chains were retained. Under each unique CDR3 protein, matching rows form one entry showing the most common genes and DNA. The sample table records some 490,000 distinct CDR3 sequences; around 12% of these occur just once. The ten largest clones add up to about 5% of the sample.

The clonotype was recovered from a human donor who donated a stem cell graft to a child with combined immunodeficiency. Recombination joined TRBV7-2 with TRBJ2-5, with a tentative D gene TRBD1 over 6 matching bases. The material sequenced was PBMCs from the stem cell graft donor, taken from the stem cell graft. The bases are TGTGCCAGCAGCTCCCGGACAGAGCACCAAGAGACCCAGTACTTC. It is translated as CASSSRTEHQETQYF.